The clone carrying this T cell receptor beta chain has just one count. The data originate from a study of T cells in localized non-small cell lung cancer. V lost 4 bases, J lost 1 base, and 8 bases lay in between. The germline V gene has CDR1 SNHLY and CDR2 FYNNEI. The CDR3 is 14 residues long. Assay: immunoSEQ multiplex PCR; the TCRdb copy retains only in-frame clones and omits some. Seen here are about 20,000 clones, around 87% observed once, and the top ten hold 12%. This clonotype was obtained from a man aged 40-75 years with stage II squamous cell lung carcinoma. The sequencing here drew on PBMCs, taken before any cancer treatment. This rearrangement joins TRBV2 to TRBJ2-4; D may be TRBD1 (6 bases). CDR3 nucleotide sequence: TGTGCCAGCAGTGCTCAGGGGGCCAAAAACATTCAGTACTTC. Translated, it gives CASSAQGAKNIQYF.